This T cell receptor beta chain was identified during a study of chemoradiotherapy in HPV16-positive cancers. CDR1 is LGHNA, CDR2 YNFKEQ, per germline. This CDR3 comprises 16 residues. The V gene end was trimmed by 4 bases and the J gene end by 2 bases; junction bases not matched to a gene: 8. General study results and limits: Candidate HPV-specific clones and E7-related TCR motifs grew in tumor during treatment.

The data were produced by immunoSEQ multiplex PCR, yet TCRdb's version contains in-frame clones alone and is incomplete. Found here are about 5,000 clones, approximately 93% of them singletons; the top ten hold roughly 4%. In regard to this clone: What it binds is unknown.

The specimen was collected from a patient who underwent chemoradiotherapy. The clonotype was recovered from a human donor with HPV-associated anogenital cancer. V is TRBV4-2 and J is TRBJ1-2; 9 nucleotides align to TRBD1. CDR3 nucleotide sequence: TGTGCCAGCAGCCCAAACGGACAGGGGCAAAACTATGGCTACACCTTC. Amino acid sequence: CASSPNGQGQNYGYTF.